A selection of T cell receptor beta chains follows, all from one sample in a study of blood T cell repertoires in COVID-19. The protocol was immunoSEQ multiplex PCR, while the TCRdb copy is restricted to in-frame clones and leaves out a portion. This sample has over 130,000 clones, with approximately 84% found just once. The sample taken for sequencing was PBMCs or T cells enriched from blood (not recorded which). The receptors come from a woman aged 18 to 35 who had been exposed to COVID-19. CDR3s include the opening cysteine and the closing phenylalanine or tryptophan. Clone size is shown for a subset of rows, as once, few, many or a class of expanded clone.

size | J | V | CDR3
- | TRBJ2-1 | TRBV18 | CASSPTGDSYNEQFF
- | TRBJ2-1 | TRBV19 | CASSIGQSSYNEQFF
- | TRBJ1-5 | TRBV28 | CASSRQDGQPQHF
- | TRBJ2-7 | TRBV12-3/TRBV12-4 | CASSVDSYYEQYF
- | TRBJ1-6 | TRBV28 | CASSSVTGGNSPLHF
- | TRBJ2-7 | TRBV27 | CASSFWREKSYEQYF
- | TRBJ2-3 | TRBV27 | CATRTGTRDTQYF
few | TRBJ1-2 | TRBV6-6 | CASSSQGNGYTF
few | TRBJ2-4 | TRBV4-3 | CASSQDLSGRSKNIQYF
- | TRBJ1-1 | TRBV21-1 | CASSKALKGRKNTEAFF
- | TRBJ2-5 | TRBV19 | CASSIGGRGETQYF
- | TRBJ2-1 | TRBV9 | CASSVEALLAGLADHNEQFF
- | TRBJ2-1 | TRBV3-1/TRBV3-2 | CASSQDLYGRAFNEQFF
- | TRBJ1-2 | TRBV19 | CATHREEDYGYTF
- | TRBJ2-1 | TRBV28 | CASSFSLALQFF
- | TRBJ1-2 | TRBV29-1 | CSVHNRAGGIGYTF
few | TRBJ2-7 | TRBV11-2 | CASSLTSGRANEQYF
- | TRBJ2-2 | TRBV11-1 | CASSFTGTGVPGELFF
- | TRBJ2-1 | TRBV6-5 | CASSSDRVWEQFF
- | TRBJ1-2 | TRBV7-8 | CASSLGQGAHGYTF
- | TRBJ2-7 | TRBV30 | CAWSVRRAPYEQYF
- | TRBJ1-4 | TRBV3-1/TRBV3-2 | CASSKTLGQGANEKLFF
few | TRBJ2-2 | TRBV24-1 | CATSDLSGRANTGELFF
- | TRBJ1-1 | TRBV11-1 | CASSTIVGAREEAFF
- | TRBJ2-7 | TRBV13 | CASSYDGESYEQYF
- | TRBJ1-5 | TRBV7-9 | CASSLAGQNQPQHF
- | TRBJ1-6 | TRBV2 | CASSEEQKSPLHF
- | TRBJ1-2 | TRBV27 | CASSLSVGTDINYGYTF
- | TRBJ2-7 | TRBV11-2 | CASSLVGVGQSYEQYF
many | TRBJ1-5 | TRBV30 | CAWGTGWNNQPQHF
- | TRBJ2-2 | TRBV5-5 | CASSLRGTTSFTTGELFF
- | TRBJ2-2 | TRBV9 | CASSVGRGITSAGELFF
few | TRBJ2-2 | TRBV18 | CASSPRNTGELFF